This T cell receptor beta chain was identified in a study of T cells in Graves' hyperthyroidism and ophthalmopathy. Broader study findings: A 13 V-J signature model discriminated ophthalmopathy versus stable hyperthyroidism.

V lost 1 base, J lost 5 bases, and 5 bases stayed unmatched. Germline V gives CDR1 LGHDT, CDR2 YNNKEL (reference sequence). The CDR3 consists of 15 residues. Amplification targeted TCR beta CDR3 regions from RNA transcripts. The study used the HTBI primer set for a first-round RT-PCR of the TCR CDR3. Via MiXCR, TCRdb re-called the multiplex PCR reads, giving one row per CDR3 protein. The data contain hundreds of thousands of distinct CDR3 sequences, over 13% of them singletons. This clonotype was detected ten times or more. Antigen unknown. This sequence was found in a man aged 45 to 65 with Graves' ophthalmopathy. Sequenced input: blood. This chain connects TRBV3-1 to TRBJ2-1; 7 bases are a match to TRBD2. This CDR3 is CASSQGPSGNNEQFF. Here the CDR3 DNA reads TGTGCCAGCAGCCAAGGTCCTAGCGGCAACAATGAGCAGTTCTTC.